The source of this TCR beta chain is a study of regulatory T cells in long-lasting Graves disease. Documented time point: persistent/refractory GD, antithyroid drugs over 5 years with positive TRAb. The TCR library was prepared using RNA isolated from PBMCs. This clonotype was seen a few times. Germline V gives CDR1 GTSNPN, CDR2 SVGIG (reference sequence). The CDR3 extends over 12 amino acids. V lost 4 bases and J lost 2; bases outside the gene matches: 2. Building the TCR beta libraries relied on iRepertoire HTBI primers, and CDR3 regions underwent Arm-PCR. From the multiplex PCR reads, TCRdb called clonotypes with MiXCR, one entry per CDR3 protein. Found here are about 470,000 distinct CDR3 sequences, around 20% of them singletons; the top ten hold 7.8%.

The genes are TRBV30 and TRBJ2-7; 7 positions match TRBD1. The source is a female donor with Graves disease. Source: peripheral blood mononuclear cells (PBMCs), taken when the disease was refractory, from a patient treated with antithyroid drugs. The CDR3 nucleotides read TGTGCCTGGACGACAGGGACCTACGAGCAGTACTTC. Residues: CAWTTGTYEQYF. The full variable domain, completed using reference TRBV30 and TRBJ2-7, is SQTIHQWPATLVQPVGSPLSLECTVEGTSNPNLYWYRQAAGRGLQLLFYSVGIGQISSEVPQNLSASRPQDRQFILSSKKLLLSDSGFYLCAWTTGTYEQYFGPGTRLTVT.